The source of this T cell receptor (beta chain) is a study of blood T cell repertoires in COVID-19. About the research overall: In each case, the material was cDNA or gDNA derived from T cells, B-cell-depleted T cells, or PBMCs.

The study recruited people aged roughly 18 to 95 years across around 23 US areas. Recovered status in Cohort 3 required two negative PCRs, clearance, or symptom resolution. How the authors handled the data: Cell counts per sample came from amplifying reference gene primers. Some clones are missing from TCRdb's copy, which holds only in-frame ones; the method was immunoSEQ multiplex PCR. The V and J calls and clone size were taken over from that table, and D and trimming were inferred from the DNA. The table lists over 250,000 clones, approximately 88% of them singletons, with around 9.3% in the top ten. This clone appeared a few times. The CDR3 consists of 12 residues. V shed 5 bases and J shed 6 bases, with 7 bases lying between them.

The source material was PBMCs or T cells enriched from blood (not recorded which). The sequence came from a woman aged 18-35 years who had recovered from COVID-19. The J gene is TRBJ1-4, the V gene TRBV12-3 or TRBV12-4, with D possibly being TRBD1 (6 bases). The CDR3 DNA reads TGTGCCAGCAGTAACAGGGATGAAAAACTGTTTTTT. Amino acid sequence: CASSNRDEKLFF.